Sequencing of this TCR beta chain was carried out in a study of blood T cells in healthy people across ages. Across the study: Roughly one uniquely barcoded beta molecule per two T cells was captured.

Per sample, a minimum of 6.5 million PBMCs were isolated. There are 17 residues in the CDR3. Trimming cost V 6 bases and J 3 bases; bases outside gene matches: 14. Germline V gene data show CDR1 as MDHEN and CDR2 as SYDVKM. The table lists this clonotype with a few counts. What it recognizes is unknown. General study findings and limits: Shifts in expanded clonotypes may have been confounded by donor CMV status, which was unknown.

A J-beta primer mix and a sample-barcoded 5' primer were used in a second PCR of roughly 6 to 11 cycles. Each cDNA molecule was tagged by a template-switch adaptor that had 12 random nucleotides. TCRdb called the 5' RACE reads again in MiXCR, with one record for every CDR3 protein. Of about 690,000 distinct CDR3 sequences in the sample, 40% to 45% are singletons; the top ten hold around 30%. The chain uses TRBV28 and TRBJ2-3, with 8 positions matching TRBD2. The material sequenced was blood. The TCR sequence derives from a man older than 75 in good health. The CDR3 DNA follows: TGTGCCAGCAGCCTCGACCGGGGGGGAGGGAGGACAGATACGCAGTATTTT. This encodes CASSLDRGGGRTDTQYF.